The TCR beta chain described here comes from a study of blood T cell repertoires in COVID-19. TCRdb's table, derived via immunoSEQ multiplex PCR, lists solely in-frame clones and lacks some. The sample includes 140,000 or so clones, about 76% of them seen just once. From germline, CDR1 is LGHDT and CDR2 YNNKEL (reference sequence). Trimming took 4 bases from V and 6 from J; bases not matched to a gene: 11. The CDR3 runs 15 residues. This clonotype originated in a woman in her 70s with COVID-19, enrolled during active disease. The sequencing sample was made of peripheral blood. The rearrangement joins TRBV3-1 (or the pseudogene TRBV3-2) to TRBJ1-1; 7 bases map to TRBD1. The CDR3 region has the DNA TGTGCCAGCAGCCGAAGGACAGGCCAAGGCGCTGAAGCTTTCTTT. It translates to CASSRRTGQGAEAFF.